This record concerns one T cell receptor (beta chain) sequence. The entry originates in a study of cytomegalovirus exposure and HLA in healthy donors. It was with 60 Vbeta and 13 Jbeta primers that the PCR ran. Generated by immunoSEQ multiplex PCR, the TCRdb table keeps only in-frame clones and is missing some. This table has approximately 110,000 clones, under 90% appearing once. The CDR3 loop spans 15 amino acids. The V gene end was trimmed by 4 bases and the J gene end by 4 bases; junction bases not matched to a gene: 4. Germline loops: CDR1 MNHEY, CDR2 SMNVEV (reference sequence). The clonotype was recovered from a woman aged 18-30 years in good health and CMV-seronegative. This sequence joins TRBV27 and TRBJ2-7; 13 nucleotides line up with TRBD2. The sequenced sample was PBMCs. CDR3 residues: CASSSRTSGSYEQYF. CDR3 sequence (DNA): TGTGCCAGCAGTTCCAGGACTAGCGGGAGTTACGAGCAGTACTTC.